This TCR beta chain is from a study of T cells in Graves' hyperthyroidism and ophthalmopathy. General observations from the study: Peripheral blood also featured most of the thyroid clonotypes expanded above 0.001.

As for this clonotype: No antigen is known for it.

Using RNA transcripts as the source, TCR beta CDR3 regions were amplified. Researchers ran a first-round RT-PCR on the TCR CDR3 using the HTBI primer set. From the multiplex PCR reads, TCRdb called clonotypes with MiXCR, one entry per CDR3 protein. Altogether 700,000 to 950,000 distinct CDR3 sequences are present, roughly a third being singletons, with the ten largest covering 31%. CDR3 size: 18 residues. J was trimmed by 7 bases and V by 5 bases; bases with no gene match: 19. Germline loops: CDR1 MNHEY, CDR2 SMNVEV (reference sequence). The TCR was taken from a woman aged 35 to 49 with Graves' hyperthyroidism. The sequencing sample was made of blood. The chain recombines TRBV27 with TRBJ1-4; 7 bases match TRBD1. CDR3 coding DNA: TGTGCCAGCAGTCTGAGGGGGCGGGCCGAAGTCCTCCGTGAAAAACTGTTTTTT. Its translation is CASSLRGRAEVLREKLFF.